One and the same sample provided the 22 T cell receptor beta chains below, sequenced in a study of T cells after yellow fever vaccination. TCRdb passed the 5' RACE reads through MiXCR, listing each CDR3 protein once. The sample has 110,000 or so distinct CDR3 sequences; around 7.2% are singletons. The sequencing used CD4+ T cells sorted from PBMCs, collected roughly 46 days after the first yellow fever vaccination. The receptors originated from a man younger than 30 who received the YFV17D yellow fever vaccine.

This clonotype was picked up many times. The V gene is TRBV12-3 or TRBV12-4, the J gene TRBJ2-3, with 13 bases that match TRBD2. Losses at the gene ends were 5 bases for V and 4 bases for J; bases not matched to a gene: 6. The CDR3 has 16 amino acids. The CDR3 DNA reads TGTGCCAGCAGTCTCGGGACTAGCGGGGCCGCAGATACGCAGTATTTT. Its protein is CASSLGTSGAADTQYF.

At least ten counts were recorded for this clonotype. The V gene is TRBV15, the J gene TRBJ1-1; tentatively, D is TRBD1 (5 bases). V lost 4 bases to trimming and J lost 2 bases, with 14 bases between them. The CDR3 has 15 amino acids. The germline gives CDR1 LNHNV, CDR2 YYDKDF (reference sequence). CDR3 in amino acids: CATSTSRQSNTEAFF. In DNA, the CDR3 is TGTGCCACCAGCACATCAAGACAGAGCAACACTGAAGCTTTCTTT.

The table lists this clonotype with many counts. This CDR3 is CASSQDRGSSAESTGELFF. CDR3 in DNA: TGCGCCAGCAGCCAAGATCGGGGATCTAGCGCAGAAAGCACCGGGGAGCTGTTTTTT. The rearrangement links TRBV4-1 to TRBJ2-2, with D perhaps matching TRBD2 (6 bases). CDR1 MGHRA and CDR2 YSYEKL come from the germline V gene. V dropped 0 bases and J dropped 4 bases, with 21 bases sitting between them. The CDR3 extends over 19 amino acids.

The V gene is TRBV30, the J gene TRBJ2-7, with 9 bases fitting TRBD1. There are 16 residues in the CDR3. J gave up 4 bases and V 0 bases, and 10 bases lay outside the gene matches. In germline, CDR1 is GTSNPN, CDR2 SVGIG (reference sequence). The CDR3 sequence: CAWSVPRTGARYEQYF. CDR3 DNA sequence: TGTGCCTGGAGTGTCCCCCGGACAGGGGCCCGTTACGAGCAGTACTTC.

The sample holds a few counts of this clonotype. The chain carries TRBV24-1 and TRBJ1-2; no definite D call. The CDR3 extends over 15 amino acids. V shed 6 bases and J shed 0 bases, with 13 bases lying between them. In germline, CDR1 is KGHDR, CDR2 SFDVKD. DNA of the CDR3: TGTGCCACCAGTAGCGGCGGACGGTCTAACTATGGCTACACCTTC. This sequence encodes CATSSGGRSNYGYTF.

This clonotype has at least ten counts. V and J are TRBV7-2 and TRBJ2-7, with 7 bases lining up with TRBD1. The CDR3 spans 13 residues. CDR1 SGHTA and CDR2 FQGNSA come from the germline V gene. The J segment lost 7 bases and the V segment lost 6 bases, leaving 9 bases of the junction unmatched. CDR3 bases: TGTGCCAGCAGTTTGACAGGGCTTTTGGAGCAGTACTTC. It translates to CASSLTGLLEQYF.

The chain employs TRBV28 and TRBJ2-7; tentative D call: TRBD2 (6 bases). The CDR3 totals 12 residues. Per germline, CDR1 MDHEN and CDR2 SYDVKM. Deletions cut 7 bases from V and 3 bases from J, with 10 bases between. The CDR3 reads CASNMGGYEQYF. The CDR3 coding sequence is TGTGCCAGCAATATGGGGGGCTACGAGCAGTACTTC.

This clonotype was recorded many times. V is TRBV5-1 and J is TRBJ2-5; 8 bases are a match to TRBD2. This CDR3 is 15 amino acids long. Germline loops: CDR1 SGHRS, CDR2 YFSETQ. V gave up 4 bases and J gave up 4 bases; unmatched junction bases: 9. CDR3 region: CASSMGLVSGETQYF. The CDR3 DNA sequence: TGCGCCAGCAGCATGGGACTAGTGAGTGGAGAGACCCAGTACTTC.

This clonotype was counted ten times or more. The chain has TRBV28 and TRBJ2-7; D gene uncertain. Germline V gene data show CDR1 as MDHEN and CDR2 as SYDVKM. CDR3 length: 13 amino acids. V lost 6 bases, J lost 0 bases, and 9 bases lay in between. The CDR3 coding sequence is TGTGCCAGCAGATCTGCAGACTCCTACGAGCAGTACGTC. Protein sequence: CASRSADSYEQYV.

As regards this clonotype: This may be a read error, as it is one base from a much larger clone. This sequence joins TRBV20-1 and TRBJ2-7; D not resolved. This CDR3 is built from 11 residues. CDR1 is DFQATT, CDR2 SNEGSKA, per germline (reference sequence). CDR3 sequence (DNA): TGCAGGGCTAAGGATTTTTACGAGCAGTACTTC. Translated, it gives CRAKDFYEQYF.

This clonotype has at least ten counts. This rearrangement joins TRBV7-2 to TRBJ2-3; 12 nucleotides align to TRBD2. With V trimmed by 5 bases and J by 3 bases, 3 bases remained unmatched. Germline V gene data show CDR1 as SGHTA and CDR2 as FQGNSA. CDR3 size: 15 residues. The CDR3 DNA reads TGTGCCAGCAGCCAGACTAGCGGGGGAACAGATACGCAGTATTTT. As protein: CASSQTSGGTDTQYF.

V usage is TRBV6-2 or TRBV6-3 and J usage is TRBJ1-1; D is uncertain. Trimming stripped 2 bases from V and 2 bases from J, with 6 bases between. The CDR3 runs to 13 residues. Germline CDR1 is MNHEY and CDR2 is SVGEGT. The CDR3 DNA follows: TGTGCCAGCAGTTACAGGTATAACACTGAAGCTTTCTTT. The encoded protein is CASSYRYNTEAFF.

In regard to this clonotype: A much larger clone lies one base from this, so it may be a read error. The chain recombines TRBV27 with TRBJ2-3; possible D gene TRBD2, 5 bases. Germline V CDR1 and CDR2: MNHEY, SMNVEV (reference sequence). V was shortened by 2 bases and J by 7 bases, with 25 bases between the two germline ends. The CDR3 covers 18 residues. The CDR3 protein is CASSLEWKHLPGKNTQYF. CDR3 bases: TGTGCCAGCAGTTTAGAGTGGAAGCACCTGCCGGGAAAAAATACGCAGTATTTT.

This chain links TRBV5-1 with TRBJ1-5, with D possibly being TRBD1 (5 bases). The CDR3 contains 17 residues. The V gene lost 0 bases and the J gene lost 5 bases, with 18 bases spanning the gap. From germline, CDR1 is SGHRS and CDR2 YFSETQ. The CDR3 protein is CASSLGPRGARDQPQHF. CDR3 nucleotide sequence: TGCGCCAGCAGCTTGGGACCCCGTGGGGCTCGGGATCAGCCCCAGCATTTT.

Comment on this clonotype: This may be a read error: a much more frequent sequence differs by one nucleotide. The rearrangement joins TRBV2 to TRBJ1-1, with TRBD1 matching over 8 bases. Germline CDR1 SNHLY, CDR2 FYNNEI. The CDR3 sequence is 13 residues long. The CDR3 nucleotides read TGTGCCAGCACTGCAGGACAGGGCACTAAAGCTTTCTTT. Its protein is CASTAGQGTKAFF.

This clonotype has a count of ten or more. V gene TRBV10-3 combines with J gene TRBJ1-5; D gene ambiguous. The CDR3 consists of 14 residues. Trimming removed 3 bases at V and 12 bases at J, with 18 bases between. From germline, CDR1 is ENHRY and CDR2 SYGVKD. CDR3 residues: CAISEGPRMPHQHF. In DNA form, the CDR3 reads TGTGCCATCAGTGAAGGGCCGAGGATGCCCCACCAGCATTTT.

V and J are TRBV12-3 or TRBV12-4 and TRBJ2-6; D possibly corresponds to TRBD2 (5 bases). Deletions cut 11 bases from V and 0 bases from J, with 23 bases between. The CDR3 is 18 amino acids. The CDR3 nucleotides are TGTGCCTGCCGTCTGTCCCGGGGATTATTCTCTGGGGCCAACGTCCTGACTTTC. It is translated as CACRLSRGLFSGANVLTF.

This clonotype came up many times. The rearrangement links TRBV3-1 to TRBJ2-6; 7 bases match TRBD2. Losses at the gene ends were 5 bases for V and 0 bases for J; bases not matched to a gene: 4. Germline V lookup: CDR1 LGHDT, CDR2 YNNKEL (reference sequence). The length of the CDR3 is 16 residues. The CDR3 DNA reads as TGTGCCAGCAGCGAGGGGACTATCTCTGGGGCCAACGTCCTGACTTTC. It is translated as CASSEGTISGANVLTF. The complete variable domain, with remaining parts taken from reference TRBV3-1 and TRBJ2-6, reads DTAVSQTPKYLVTQMGNDKSIKCEQNLGHDTMYWYKQDSKKFLKIMFSYNNKELIINETVPNRFSPKSPDKAHLNLHINSLELGDSAVYFCASSEGTISGANVLTFGAGSRLTVL.

This clonotype was picked up many times. This sequence joins TRBV7-2 and TRBJ1-4, with D hard to call. Germline CDR1 is SGHTA and CDR2 is FQGNSA. CDR3 length equals 13 residues. Deletions cut 5 bases from V and 4 bases from J, with 8 bases between. The CDR3 DNA follows: TGTGCCAGCAGCCTCAGCTATAATGAAAAACTGTTTTTT. Encoded protein: CASSLSYNEKLFF.

This clonotype was recorded at least ten times. The V gene is TRBV7-2, the J gene TRBJ2-7; weak D call: TRBD2 (6 bases). V lost 1 base and J lost 4, with 8 bases in between. Germline assignment: CDR1 SGHTA and CDR2 FQGNSA. The CDR3 is made up of 13 amino acids. Here the CDR3 DNA reads TGTGCCAGCAGCTTAGAGGGACTGTACGAGCAGTACTTC. This translates into CASSLEGLYEQYF.

This clonotype was seen repeatedly, ten times or more. This chain connects TRBV7-9 to TRBJ1-6; 7 nucleotides align to TRBD1. CDR3 length equals 15 residues. The trim removed 3 bases at V and 7 bases at J, leaving 6 bases unmatched. CDR1 is SEHNR, CDR2 FQNEAQ, per germline (reference sequence). CDR3 loop: CASSLTGTVNSPLHF. CDR3 DNA sequence: TGTGCCAGCAGCTTGACCGGGACAGTGAATTCACCCCTCCACTTT.

This clonotype came up many times. V gene TRBV28 combines with J gene TRBJ2-7, with D perhaps matching TRBD1 (5 bases). Trimming took 5 bases from V and 6 from J, leaving 14 bases between them. Looked up from germline, CDR1 is MDHEN and CDR2 is SYDVKM. This CDR3 is built from 13 residues. The CDR3 loop is CASSPPVGREQYV. CDR3 DNA sequence: TGTGCCAGCAGTCCCCCAGTGGGGCGCGAGCAGTACGTC.